Listed here are 6 T cell receptor beta chains from one sample, sequenced in a study of T-cell reconstitution after alpha-beta-depleted transplantation in children. Preparation of the TCRbeta library involved a method that used unique molecular identifiers. Via MiXCR, TCRdb re-called the PCR reads, giving one row per CDR3 protein. The sample gives about 260,000 distinct CDR3 sequences, under 14% of which show up once; 23% is in the top ten. The material was peripheral blood, obtained 180 days after TCRalphabeta/CD19-depleted stem cell transplant. Every receptor here comes from a male patient aged 2 to 10 who had a stem cell transplant for chronic granulomatous disease, so the T cells may come from the graft donor.

Ten or more counts support this clonotype. The genes are TRBV5-5 and TRBJ1-4, with a tentative D call TRBD1 (6 bases). Germline CDR1 SGHKS, CDR2 YYEKEE (reference sequence). The CDR3 totals 16 residues. With 0 bases removed from V and 4 bases from J, the gap between germline ends came to 13 bases. CDR3 coding DNA: TGTGCCAGCAGCTTGGACCGGACAGCCCTTAATGAAAAACTGTTTTTT. Its translation is CASSLDRTALNEKLFF. Filled out from reference TRBV5-5 and TRBJ1-4, the complete variable domain reads DAGVTQSPTHLIKTRGQQVTLRCSPISGHKSVSWYQQVLGQGPQFIFQYYEKEERGRGNFPDRFSARQFPNYSSELNVNALLLGDSALYLCASSLDRTALNEKLFFGSGTQLSVL.

Remarks on this clonotype: A read error is possible here, since a much larger clone lies one base away. The genes are TRBV20-1 and TRBJ2-3; the D is unclear. The DNA end favors TRBJ1-5, so the J call may be wrong. The length of the CDR3 is 15 residues. Germline V lookup: CDR1 DFQATT, CDR2 SNEGSKA (reference sequence). As DNA, the CDR3 is TGCAGTGCTAAGACCGCGGTTTCTAGCACAGATACGCAGCATTTT. The encoded protein is CSAKTAVSSTDTQHF.

This clonotype was observed many times. The rearrangement joins TRBV14 to TRBJ2-5, with D hard to call. The germline CDR1 and CDR2 sequences are SGHDN and FVKESK. V was cut by 0 bases and J by 5 bases, with 13 bases left in between. This CDR3 is 15 amino acids long. The CDR3 sequence is CASSQDQPRWETQYF. The CDR3 DNA is TGTGCCAGCAGCCAAGATCAGCCCCGTTGGGAGACCCAGTACTTC.

Points on this clonotype: A much larger clone is a single base away; this may be a read error. CDR3 nucleotide sequence: TGTGCCAGCAGCTTGCCGGAGGAGACCCAGTACTTC. This gives the protein CASSLPEETQYF. The chain couples TRBV5-4 to TRBJ2-5, with no clear D. The germline gives CDR1 SGHNT, CDR2 YYREEE (reference sequence). This CDR3 comprises 12 residues. Deletions cut 1 base from V and 5 bases from J, with 6 bases between.

The rearrangement uses TRBV19 and TRBJ2-2; TRBD1 agrees at 7 bases. The germline gives CDR1 LNHDA, CDR2 SQIVND (reference sequence). This CDR3 has 18 amino acids. Losses at the gene ends were 5 bases for V and 0 bases for J; bases not matched to a gene: 12. The CDR3 here is CASSSRDREAANTGELFF. CDR3 DNA sequence: TGTGCCAGTAGTTCCCGGGACAGAGAGGCTGCGAACACCGGGGAGCTGTTTTTT. The full variable domain, rest sourced from reference TRBV19 and TRBJ2-2, is DGGITQSPKYLFRKEGQNVTLSCEQNLNHDAMYWYRQDPGQGLRLIYYSQIVNDFQKGDIAEGYSVSREKKESFPLTVTSAQKNPTAFYLCASSSRDREAANTGELFFGEGSRLTVL.

This clonotype came up many times. The chain carries TRBV5-1 and TRBJ2-3; TRBD2 matches 7 bases. The CDR3 totals 15 residues. Germline V CDR1 and CDR2: SGHRS, YFSETQ. Trimming took 2 bases from V and 6 from J; bases not matched to a gene: 9. The CDR3 nucleotides read TGCGCCAGCAGCTTTGAACGGGAGGCCAGGGATACGCAGTATTTT. It translates to CASSFEREARDTQYF.